This T cell receptor (beta chain) was observed in a study of radiotherapy plus CTLA-4 blockade in lung cancer. Whole-study results and caveats: Among blood TCR repertoires after radiotherapy plus ipilimumab, tumor-derived clones expanded.

Details on this clone: Its antigen is not known.

Germline loops: CDR1 SGHRS, CDR2 YFSETQ. This CDR3 is built from 15 residues. The repertoire was sequenced with immunoSEQ multiplex PCR; TCRdb's copy has only in-frame clones and lacks some. The sample records about 62,000 clones, 70% to 80% being singletons. Here the sequenced sample was peripheral blood, taken from a patient treated with radiotherapy plus ipilimumab. The TCR sequence derives from a human donor with non-small cell lung cancer who had a complete response to radiotherapy plus ipilimumab. The gene calls are TRBV5-1 and TRBJ2-5; TRBD2 matches at 7 bases. The end of the DNA aligns better with TRBJ2-7, so the J call may be wrong. The CDR3 protein is CASSLVGGRVYEQYF. Here the CDR3 DNA reads TGCGCCAGCAGCTTGGTAGGTGGGAGGGTATACGAGCAGTACTTC.